Presented here are 28 T cell receptor beta chains from one specimen sequenced in a study of neurological immune-mediated disorders (dated by TCRdb to the late 2010s). Receptor libraries were prepared by 5' RACE. TCRdb shows the sequencer as Illumina HiSeq 2500. Using fastp trimming at Q25 and MiXCR clonotype assembly, TCRdb reanalyzed the public sequencing data and kept in-frame beta chains. CDR3 protein duplicates are merged, each entry listing the most common genes and DNA. This sample lists 45,000 to 55,000 distinct CDR3 sequences; 10% to 13% were detected once. The ten most abundant clones make up 21% of the sample. The sample comprised PBMCs. All receptors derive from a woman aged 40 to 49 with HTLV-1-associated myelopathy (HAM/TSP).

This chain connects TRBV20-1 to TRBJ1-2; D remains ambiguous. Between the trimmed V and J ends, which lost 2 bases and 4 bases, there was a span of 17 bases. The length of the CDR3 is 15 residues. CDR1 and CDR2 from the germline V gene are DFQATT and SNEGSKA (reference sequence). CDR3 sequence: CSARYRETVVYGYTF. CDR3 nucleotides: TGCAGTGCTAGATATAGGGAGACGGTCGTCTATGGCTACACCTTC.

This clonotype came up many times. V usage is TRBV6-6 and J usage is TRBJ2-1, with unresolved D. This CDR3 spans 13 amino acids. The V end lost 8 bases, the J end lost 8 bases, and 16 bases lay between the germline ends. From germline, CDR1 is MNHNY and CDR2 SVGAGI (reference sequence). CDR3 loop: CASRLRAADEQFF. The DNA of the CDR3 is TGTGCCAGCCGTCTTAGGGCGGCGGATGAGCAGTTCTTC.

This clonotype was detected many times. The genes are TRBV4-2 and TRBJ2-7, with 8 bases aligning to TRBD2. Unmatched junction bases numbered 6, after V lost 1 base and J lost 4 bases. Germline V gene sequence: CDR1 LGHNA, CDR2 YNFKEQ. The CDR3 is 15 amino acids. As DNA, the CDR3 is TGTGCCAGCAGCCAAGGTGTTTTAGCGGGGTACGAGCAGTACTTC. Protein sequence: CASSQGVLAGYEQYF.

This clonotype was counted a few times. The chain uses TRBV3-1 and TRBJ2-3; a possible D gene is TRBD2 (6 bases). Looked up from germline, CDR1 is LGHDT and CDR2 is YNNKEL (reference sequence). Trimming removed 0 bases at V and 2 bases at J, with 12 bases between. The length of the CDR3 is 16 residues. Written as DNA, the CDR3 is TGTGCCAGCAGCCAAGATCGCGGGGCCGACACAGATACGCAGTATTTT. Its translation is CASSQDRGADTDTQYF.

This clonotype showed up many times. V is TRBV15 and J is TRBJ1-1, with D maybe TRBD1 (6 bases). The length of the CDR3 is 14 residues. The V gene lost 0 bases and the J gene lost 5 bases, with 10 bases spanning the gap. CDR1 LNHNV and CDR2 YYDKDF come from the germline V gene (reference sequence). The CDR3 here is CATSRDQQGTEAFF. The CDR3 coding sequence is TGTGCCACCAGCAGAGATCAACAGGGTACTGAAGCTTTCTTT.

The sample holds many counts of this clonotype. The gene calls are TRBV5-1 and TRBJ2-5; D perhaps matches TRBD1 (5 bases). The germline V gene has CDR1 SGHRS and CDR2 YFSETQ. CDR3 length equals 13 residues. V lost 4 bases and J 0 bases, leaving 7 bases between the germline ends. CDR3 sequence: CASSPDNQETQYF. CDR3 coding DNA: TGCGCCAGCAGCCCGGACAACCAAGAGACCCAGTACTTC.

This clonotype was seen at least ten times. The chain links TRBV5-1 to TRBJ2-3, with D tentatively TRBD2 (5 bases). This CDR3 has 15 residues. Looked up from germline, CDR1 is SGHRS and CDR2 is YFSETQ. Deletions cut 4 bases from V and 1 base from J, with 13 bases between. DNA for the CDR3: TGCGCCAGCAGCACTAGGGTTTTGGGCACAGATACGCAGTATTTT. Protein product: CASSTRVLGTDTQYF. The full variable domain, in which reference TRBV5-1 and TRBJ2-3 provide the parts outside the CDR3, is KAGVTQTPRYLIKTRGQQVTLSCSPISGHRSVSWYQQTPGQGLQFLFEYFSETQRNKGNFPGRFSGRQFSNSRSEMNVSTLELGDSALYLCASSTRVLGTDTQYFGPGTRLTVL.

This clonotype was seen many times. This rearrangement joins TRBV6-5 to TRBJ2-2; D is perhaps TRBD1 or TRBD2 (5 bases each). Germline V CDR1 and CDR2: MNHEY, SVGAGI. V was trimmed by 5 bases and J by 3 bases, leaving 13 bases between them. CDR3 length equals 15 residues. The CDR3 DNA is TGTGCCAGCAGTCGGGACGGCGCGGACACCGGGGAGCTGTTTTTT. Protein product: CASSRDGADTGELFF.

This clonotype was seen ten or more times. V usage is TRBV2 and J usage is TRBJ2-7; the match to TRBD1 covers 8 bases. Trimming cost V 7 bases and J 6 bases; bases outside gene matches: 8. CDR1 is SNHLY and CDR2 is FYNNEI in the germline V gene. CDR3 length equals 13 residues. The DNA for the CDR3 is TGTGCCAGCAACCCACTACAGGGGGGCGAGCAGTACTTC. Residues: CASNPLQGGEQYF.

This clonotype was counted only a few times. A single base separates this from a much larger clone, so it may be a read error. The chain is built from TRBV7-2 and TRBJ2-3; D remains unclear. The V gene's germline CDR1 is SGHTA and CDR2 FQGNSA. V lost 0 bases and J lost 5, with 15 bases in between. This CDR3 is 16 amino acids long. DNA of the CDR3: TGTGCCAGCAGCTTAGCGAGGATTGTCGCTGGAGATACGCAGTATTTT. This translates into CASSLARIVAGDTQYF. Together with reference TRBV7-2 and TRBJ2-3, the CDR3 gives the full variable domain: GAGVSQSPSNKVTEKGKDVELRCDPISGHTALYWYRQSLGQGLEFLIYFQGNSAPDKSGLPSDRFSAERTGGSVSTLTIQRTQQEDSAVYLCASSLARIVAGDTQYFGPGTRLTVL.

This clonotype was seen many times. This chain uses TRBV20-1 with TRBJ2-3; 13 nucleotides match TRBD2. CDR3 length: 16 residues. V was clipped by 3 bases and J by 2 bases; unmatched bases: 5. In germline, CDR1 is DFQATT, CDR2 SNEGSKA (reference sequence). DNA of the CDR3: TGCAGTGCTAGGGAACTAGCGGGGGGGATCACAGATACGCAGTATTTT. The encoded protein is CSARELAGGITDTQYF.

Ten or more counts support this clonotype. The V and J genes are TRBV4-2 and TRBJ1-5; D is unresolved. The CDR3 totals 17 residues. V lost 3 bases and J lost 0, with 15 bases in between. Germline CDR1 LGHNA, CDR2 YNFKEQ. CDR3 in amino acids: CASSHRAAGTSNQPQHF. CDR3 sequence (DNA): TGTGCCAGCAGCCATCGAGCGGCAGGCACTAGCAATCAGCCCCAGCATTTT.

Notes on this clonotype: A clone one base away is much larger, so this may be a read error. The CDR3 reads CIVAPRGTGGGIFYEQYF. The CDR3 region has the DNA TGCATCGTGGCCCCTCGTGGGACAGGGGGCGGGATATTCTACGAGCAGTACTTC. The J gene is TRBJ2-7, the V gene TRBV29-1; TRBD1 matches 12 bases. This CDR3 is 18 amino acids long. CDR1 and CDR2 from the germline V gene are SQVTM and ANQGSEA.

The sample holds many counts of this clonotype. This chain joins TRBV12-3 or TRBV12-4 and TRBJ2-7; 7 nucleotides match TRBD1. There are 16 residues in the CDR3. After removal of 2 bases from V and 1 base from J, the junction contained 8 bases not matched to a gene. CDR3 sequence: CASSLSRTGPSYEQYF. In DNA form, the CDR3 reads TGTGCCAGCAGTTTAAGCAGGACAGGTCCGTCCTACGAGCAGTACTTC.

This clonotype was seen at least ten times. J is TRBJ2-7 and V is TRBV4-1; 8 positions match TRBD1. CDR3 length: 15 residues. J gave up 3 bases and V 4 bases, and 8 bases lay outside the gene matches. Germline assignment: CDR1 MGHRA and CDR2 YSYEKL. CDR3 region: CASSPRGGQGYEQYF. The CDR3 DNA reads TGCGCCAGCAGCCCGCGGGGAGGACAGGGCTACGAGCAGTACTTC.

This clonotype has a count of ten or more. The chain couples TRBV20-1 to TRBJ1-5; TRBD1 agrees at 7 bases. CDR3 length: 14 residues. Per germline, CDR1 DFQATT and CDR2 SNEGSKA (reference sequence). The CDR3 DNA reads TGCACCATGGTGGACAGGCCGCGGGTTCAGCCCCAGCATTTT. Translating gives CTMVDRPRVQPQHF.

Ten or more counts support this clonotype. For the CDR3, the DNA is TGTGCCAGCAGTGACGGCTCTGGCAATCAGCCCCAGCATTTT. Amino acid sequence: CASSDGSGNQPQHF. V usage is TRBV2 and J usage is TRBJ1-5; no firm D call. The V and J ends lost 3 bases and 2 bases respectively, with 8 bases between them. Per germline, CDR1 SNHLY and CDR2 FYNNEI. The length of the CDR3 is 14 residues.

The table lists this clonotype with many counts. This chain links TRBV7-2 with TRBJ2-7; TRBD2 agrees at 9 bases. The CDR3 is 14 amino acids. V trimming: 2 bases; J trimming: 5 bases; junction bases outside the gene matches: 4. Per the germline V gene, CDR1 is SGHTA and CDR2 is FQGNSA. Here the CDR3 reads CASSLISGGHEQYF. DNA for the CDR3: TGTGCCAGCAGCTTAATTAGCGGGGGTCACGAGCAGTACTTC.

At least ten counts were recorded for this clonotype. This chain uses TRBV5-5 with TRBJ2-7, with TRBD2 matching over 10 bases. V dropped 2 bases and J dropped 4; count of bases not matched to a gene: 6. There are 15 residues in the CDR3. Germline V CDR1 and CDR2: SGHKS, YYEKEE (reference sequence). In DNA form, the CDR3 reads TGTGCCAGCAGCTTTGGTACTAGCGGGGATTACGAGCAGTACTTC. It specifies CASSFGTSGDYEQYF.

The sample holds many counts of this clonotype. The rearrangement uses TRBV5-6 and TRBJ1-5; 9 bases are shared with TRBD1. The germline gives CDR1 SGHDT, CDR2 YYEEEE. The CDR3 consists of 18 residues. V lost 2 bases, J lost 2 bases, and 11 bases stayed unmatched. The CDR3 spells CASSLTTGQGYGNQPQHF. The CDR3 DNA sequence: TGTGCCAGCAGCTTAACAACGGGACAGGGATATGGCAATCAGCCCCAGCATTTT.

This clonotype was counted ten times or more. This rearrangement joins TRBV6-5 to TRBJ1-2, with D unclear. V lost 0 bases, J lost 4 bases, and 9 bases lay in between. Germline lookup yields CDR1 MNHEY and CDR2 SVGAGI. The CDR3 runs 14 residues. CDR3 sequence (DNA): TGTGCCAGCAGTTACTCGAGGGTGGGCTATGGCTACACCTTC. It yields the protein CASSYSRVGYGYTF.

This clonotype was found many times. The chain employs TRBV20-1 and TRBJ1-1; 7 bases fit TRBD1. The CDR3 contains 14 residues. Germline CDR1 reads DFQATT; CDR2 reads SNEGSKA (reference sequence). Losses at the gene ends were 6 bases for V and 7 bases for J; bases not matched to a gene: 14. This chain's CDR3 is CSAYSTFGQDEAFF. DNA of the CDR3: TGCAGTGCCTACAGTACCTTCGGACAGGATGAAGCTTTCTTT.

The sample holds many counts of this clonotype. The rearrangement joins TRBV11-1 to TRBJ1-1, with TRBD1 identical over 7 bases. V trimming: 5 bases; J trimming: 6 bases; junction bases outside the gene matches: 9. The CDR3 contains 14 residues. Per the germline V gene, CDR1 is SGHAT and CDR2 is FQDESV (reference sequence). The CDR3 DNA is TGTGCCAGCAGCCCACCGACAGGGACCCCTGAAGCTTTCTTT. Translation gives CASSPPTGTPEAFF.

This clonotype was counted at least ten times. The J gene is TRBJ2-1, the V gene TRBV7-2, with 7 bases matching TRBD1. Germline CDR1 is SGHTA and CDR2 is FQGNSA. The CDR3 runs to 16 residues. Germline trimming cut 1 base from V and 4 bases from J; bases unmatched to any gene: 7. In nucleotides, the CDR3 is TGTGCCAGCAGCTTAGATTGGGGACAGACGTACAATGAGCAGTTCTTC. It translates to CASSLDWGQTYNEQFF.

As for this clonotype: A much bigger clone sits one base away, suggesting this may be a read error. V gene TRBV5-1 combines with J gene TRBJ2-5; D uncertain. With 1 base removed from V and 2 bases from J, the gap between germline ends came to 9 bases. This CDR3 is built from 14 residues. Germline values: CDR1 SGHRS, CDR2 YFSETQ. The CDR3 DNA reads TGCGCCAGCAGCTTGATTACAGTACAAGAGACCCAGTACTTC. Translation gives CASSLITVQETQYF.

Ten or more counts support this clonotype. The chain couples TRBV12-3 or TRBV12-4 to TRBJ2-2; TRBD1 matches at 7 bases. CDR3 length equals 14 residues. V was pared by 6 bases and J by 5 bases, with 6 bases of the junction left unmatched. The CDR3: CASSRLTGTGELFF. CDR3 nucleotides: TGTGCCAGCAGCCGACTGACAGGGACCGGGGAGCTGTTTTTT.

In its sample, this clonotype was seen many times. The chain employs TRBV2 and TRBJ1-1; D not resolved. The CDR3 spans 14 residues. V lost 4 bases to trimming and J lost 4 bases, with 13 bases between them. CDR1 is SNHLY and CDR2 is FYNNEI in the germline V gene. The CDR3 protein is CASSARVWVTEAFF. The CDR3 nucleotides read TGTGCCAGCAGTGCGAGGGTCTGGGTCACTGAAGCTTTCTTT.

This clonotype was picked up many times. The V gene is TRBV2, the J gene TRBJ2-6; possible D gene TRBD2, 5 bases. Trimming left V 6 bases short and J 0 bases short, with 9 bases between. The CDR3 runs to 15 residues. Per the germline V gene, CDR1 is SNHLY and CDR2 is FYNNEI. Written as DNA, the CDR3 is TGTGCCAGCAGCGCGGGTAGCTCTGGGGCCAACGTCCTGACTTTC. Its translation: CASSAGSSGANVLTF.